The present T cell receptor beta chain was sequenced within a study of blood T cell repertoires in COVID-19. V trimming: 3 bases; J trimming: 0 bases; junction bases outside the gene matches: 11. The CDR3 runs 19 residues. In germline, CDR1 is LNHDA, CDR2 SQIVND (reference sequence). Authors' methods: Researchers report that nucleated cell counts were estimated from reference gene primer amplification. Libraries were prepared by immunoSEQ multiplex PCR; TCRdb keeps only in-frame clonotypes and omits some of them. That table is the source of V, J and clone size, and D and trimming were worked out from the DNA. The sample holds roughly 190,000 clones, 70% to 90% seen once.

This chain uses TRBV19 with TRBJ2-1; 10 nucleotides line up with TRBD2. The receptor was isolated from a woman in her thirties or forties who had recovered from COVID-19. Sequenced sample: peripheral blood. DNA of the CDR3: TGTGCCAGTAGTATCCTAACTAGCGGGAAGGATCACTCCTACAATGAGCAGTTCTTC. It encodes CASSILTSGKDHSYNEQFF.